The 5 T cell receptor beta chains in this list originate from one sample, sequenced in a study of OX40 agonist ivuxolimab in advanced cancers. Generated by immunoSEQ multiplex PCR, the TCRdb table keeps only in-frame clones and is missing some. This sample carries 65,000 to 100,000 clones, 80% to 95% of them seen once, and the ten largest clones take about 6.6%. The specimen comprised CD4+ or CD8+ T cells sorted from blood, sampled in a trial of the OX40 agonist ivuxolimab. Receptor source: an adult with an advanced solid tumor such as melanoma, head and neck, liver or kidney cancer.

The genes are TRBV5-6 and TRBJ2-5; TRBD1 matches at 9 bases. In germline, CDR1 is SGHDT, CDR2 YYEEEE. V shed 0 bases and J 1 base; nucleotides not matched to a gene: 4. The CDR3 is 16 residues long. DNA of the CDR3: TGTGCCAGCAGCTTGGGAGGACAGGGGCTCCAAGAGACCCAGTACTTC. It codes for CASSLGGQGLQETQYF.

Only a few counts were recorded for this clone. The limits of the CDR3 on the DNA are not certain, so only TCRdb's listed CDR3 is given. The chain links TRBV12-2 to TRBJ1-3; the table calls TRBD1, which could not be checked here. TRBV12-2 is classified as a pseudogene. The CDR3 is 17 amino acids long, termini counted. The CDR3 region is CASRLVGRGISGNTIYF.

This chain links TRBV19 with TRBJ2-5, with D tentatively TRBD1 (5 bases). Germline CDR1 and CDR2: LNHDA and SQIVND (reference sequence). This CDR3 spans 17 amino acids. V gave up 5 bases and J gave up 11 bases, with 30 bases separating them. CDR3 residues: CASSSGGWTDTFYKQYF. DNA of the CDR3: TGTGCCAGTAGTTCTGGTGGATGGACGGACACCTTTTATAAACAGTACTTC.

The V and J genes are TRBV9 and TRBJ2-3; TRBD2 aligns across 12 bases. Looked up from germline, CDR1 is SGDLS and CDR2 is YYNGEE. There are 16 residues in the CDR3. J was trimmed by 6 bases and V by 2 bases; bases with no gene match: 7. The CDR3 loop reads CASSVSTSGSGDTQYF. The DNA for the CDR3 is TGTGCCAGCAGCGTTTCGACTAGCGGGAGCGGTGATACGCAGTATTTT.

The chain links TRBV19 to TRBJ1-5, with 9 bases aligning to TRBD1. Germline values: CDR1 LNHDA, CDR2 SQIVND (reference sequence). This CDR3 region has 15 residues. V gave up 7 bases and J gave up 4 bases; unmatched junction bases: 8. CDR3 protein: CASNPDRGGNQPQHF. DNA for the CDR3: TGTGCCAGTAACCCAGACAGGGGGGGTAATCAGCCCCAGCATTTT. The full variable domain, its missing parts supplied by reference TRBV19 and TRBJ1-5, is DGGITQSPKYLFRKEGQNVTLSCEQNLNHDAMYWYRQDPGQGLRLIYYSQIVNDFQKGDIAEGYSVSREKKESFPLTVTSAQKNPTAFYLCASNPDRGGNQPQHFGDGTRLSIL.